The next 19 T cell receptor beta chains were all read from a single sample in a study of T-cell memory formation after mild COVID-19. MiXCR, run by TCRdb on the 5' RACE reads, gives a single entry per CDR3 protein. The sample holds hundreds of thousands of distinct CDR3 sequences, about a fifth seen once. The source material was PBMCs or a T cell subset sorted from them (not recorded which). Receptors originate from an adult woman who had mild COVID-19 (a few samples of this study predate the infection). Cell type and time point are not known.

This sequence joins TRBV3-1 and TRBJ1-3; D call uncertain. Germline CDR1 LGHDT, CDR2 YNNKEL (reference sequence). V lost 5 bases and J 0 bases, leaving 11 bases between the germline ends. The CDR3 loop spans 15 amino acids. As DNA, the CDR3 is TGTGCCAGCAGCAAGAAGGGCCCCTCTGGAAACACCATATATTTT. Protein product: CASSKKGPSGNTIYF.

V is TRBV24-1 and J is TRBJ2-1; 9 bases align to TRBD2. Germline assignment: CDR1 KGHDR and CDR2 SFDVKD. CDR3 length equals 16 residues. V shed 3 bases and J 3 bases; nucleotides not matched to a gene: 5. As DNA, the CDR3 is TGTGCCACCAGTGATCCCGGGACTAGCAACTACAATGAGCAGTTCTTC. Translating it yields CATSDPGTSNYNEQFF.

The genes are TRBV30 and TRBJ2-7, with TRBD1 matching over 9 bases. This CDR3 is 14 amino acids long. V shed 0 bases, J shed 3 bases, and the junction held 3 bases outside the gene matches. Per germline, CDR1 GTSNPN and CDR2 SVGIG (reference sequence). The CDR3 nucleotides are TGTGCCTGGAGTGTACAGGGGGCCCTCTACGAGCAGTACTTC. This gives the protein CAWSVQGALYEQYF.

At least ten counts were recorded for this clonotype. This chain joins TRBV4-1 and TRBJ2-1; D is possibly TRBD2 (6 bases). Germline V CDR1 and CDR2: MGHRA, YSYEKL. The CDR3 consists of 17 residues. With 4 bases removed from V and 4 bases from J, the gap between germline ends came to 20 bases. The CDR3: CASSRVLIAVGYNEQFF. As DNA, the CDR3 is TGCGCCAGCAGCCGGGTACTTATAGCGGTTGGTTACAATGAGCAGTTCTTC.

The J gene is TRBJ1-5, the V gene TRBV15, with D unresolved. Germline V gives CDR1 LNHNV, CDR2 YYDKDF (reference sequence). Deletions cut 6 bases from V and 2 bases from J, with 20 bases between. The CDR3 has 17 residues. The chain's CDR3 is CATSPMEGERGNQPQHF. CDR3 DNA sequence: TGTGCCACCAGTCCCATGGAGGGAGAGAGGGGCAATCAGCCCCAGCATTTT.

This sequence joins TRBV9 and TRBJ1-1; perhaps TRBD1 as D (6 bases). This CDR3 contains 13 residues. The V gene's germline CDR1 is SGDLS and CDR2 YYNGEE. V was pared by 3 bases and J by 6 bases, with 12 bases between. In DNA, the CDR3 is TGTGCCAGCAGCGCCCGCAGGGGAGCTGAAGCTTTCTTT. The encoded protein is CASSARRGAEAFF.

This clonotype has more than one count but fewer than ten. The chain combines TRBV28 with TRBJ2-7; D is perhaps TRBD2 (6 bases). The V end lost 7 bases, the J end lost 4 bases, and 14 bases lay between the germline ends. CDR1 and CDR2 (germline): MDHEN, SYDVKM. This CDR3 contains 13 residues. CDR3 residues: CASIIDGGYEQYF. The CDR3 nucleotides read TGTGCCAGCATCATCGATGGAGGGTACGAGCAGTACTTC.

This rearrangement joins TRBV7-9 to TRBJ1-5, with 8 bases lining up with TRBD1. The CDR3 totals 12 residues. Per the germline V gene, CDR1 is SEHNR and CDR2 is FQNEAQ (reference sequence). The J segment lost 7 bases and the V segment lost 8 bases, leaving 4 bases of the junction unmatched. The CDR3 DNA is TGTGCCAGCGAACAGGGGGGCCAGCCCCAGCATTTT. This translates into CASEQGGQPQHF.

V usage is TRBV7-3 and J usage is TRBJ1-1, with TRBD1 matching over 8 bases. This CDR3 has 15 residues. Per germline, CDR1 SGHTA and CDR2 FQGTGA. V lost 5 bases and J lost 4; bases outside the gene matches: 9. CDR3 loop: CASSAQTGVVTEAFF. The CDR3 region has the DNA TGTGCCAGCAGCGCCCAGACAGGGGTCGTCACTGAAGCTTTCTTT.

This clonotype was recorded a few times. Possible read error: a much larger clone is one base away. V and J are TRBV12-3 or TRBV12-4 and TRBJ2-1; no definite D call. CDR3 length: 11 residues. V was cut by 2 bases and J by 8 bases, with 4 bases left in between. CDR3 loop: CASSLMDEQFF. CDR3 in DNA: TGTGCCAGCAGTTTAATGGATGAGCAGTTCTTC.

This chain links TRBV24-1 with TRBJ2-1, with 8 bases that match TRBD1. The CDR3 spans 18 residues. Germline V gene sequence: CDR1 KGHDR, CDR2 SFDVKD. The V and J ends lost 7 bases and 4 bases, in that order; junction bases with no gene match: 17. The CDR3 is CATSPLTTPGQDYNEQFF. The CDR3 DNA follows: TGTGCCACCAGCCCCTTGACCACCCCGGGACAGGATTACAATGAGCAGTTCTTC.

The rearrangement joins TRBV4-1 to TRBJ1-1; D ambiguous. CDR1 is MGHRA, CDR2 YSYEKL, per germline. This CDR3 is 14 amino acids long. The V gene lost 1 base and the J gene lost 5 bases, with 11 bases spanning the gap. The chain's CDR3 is CASSQGGQLTEAFF. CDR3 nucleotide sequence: TGCGCCAGCAGCCAAGGAGGCCAGTTGACTGAAGCTTTCTTT.

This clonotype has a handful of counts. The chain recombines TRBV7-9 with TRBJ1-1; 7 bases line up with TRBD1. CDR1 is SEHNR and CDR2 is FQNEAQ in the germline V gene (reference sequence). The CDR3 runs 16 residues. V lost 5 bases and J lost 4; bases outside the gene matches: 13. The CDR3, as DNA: TGTGCCAGCAGCACATACAGGGGCGAAGGATTCACTGAAGCTTTCTTT. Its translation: CASSTYRGEGFTEAFF.

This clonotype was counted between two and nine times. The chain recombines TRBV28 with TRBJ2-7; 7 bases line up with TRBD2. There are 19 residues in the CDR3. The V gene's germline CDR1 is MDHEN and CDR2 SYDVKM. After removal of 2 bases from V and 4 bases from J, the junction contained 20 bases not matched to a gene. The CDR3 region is CASSLREVMEHQTWYEQYF. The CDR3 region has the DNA TGTGCCAGCAGTTTACGGGAGGTTATGGAGCACCAAACTTGGTACGAGCAGTACTTC.

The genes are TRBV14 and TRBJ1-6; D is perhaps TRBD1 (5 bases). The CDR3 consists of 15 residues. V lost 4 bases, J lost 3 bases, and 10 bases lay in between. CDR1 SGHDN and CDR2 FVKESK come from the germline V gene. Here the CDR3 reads CASSPRQIYNSPLHF. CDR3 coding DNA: TGTGCCAGCAGCCCCCGACAGATCTATAATTCACCCCTCCACTTT.

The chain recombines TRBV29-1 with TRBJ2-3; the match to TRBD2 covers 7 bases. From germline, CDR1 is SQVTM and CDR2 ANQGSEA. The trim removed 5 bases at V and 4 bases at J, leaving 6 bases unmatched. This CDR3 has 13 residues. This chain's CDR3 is CSVLERGPDTQYF. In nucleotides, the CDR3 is TGCAGCGTTCTTGAGCGGGGACCAGATACGCAGTATTTT.

CDR3 protein: CSVHYGYTF. CDR3 DNA: TGCAGTGTGCACTATGGCTACACCTTC. This chain connects TRBV20-1 to TRBJ1-2; the D is unclear. There are 9 residues in the CDR3. CDR1 is DFQATT, CDR2 SNEGSKA, per germline (reference sequence). Trimming pared 7 bases from V and 3 bases from J, leaving 3 bases between.

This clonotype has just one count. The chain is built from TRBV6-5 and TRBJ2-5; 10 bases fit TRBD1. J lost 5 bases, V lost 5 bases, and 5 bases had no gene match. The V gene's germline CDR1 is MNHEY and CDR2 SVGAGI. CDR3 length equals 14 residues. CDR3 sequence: CASSTGQGLETQYF. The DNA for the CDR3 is TGTGCCAGCAGTACGGGACAGGGGCTGGAGACCCAGTACTTC.

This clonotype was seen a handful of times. The CDR3, as DNA: TGTGCCAGCAGTAGCAGGGGGCGAGCCGACTACGAGCAGTACTTC. Translating gives CASSSRGRADYEQYF. The chain links TRBV6-2 or TRBV6-3 to TRBJ2-7; 8 nucleotides match TRBD1. Germline V lookup: CDR1 MNHEY, CDR2 SVGEGT. Losses at the gene ends were 5 bases for V and 3 bases for J; bases not matched to a gene: 9. This CDR3 spans 15 amino acids.